These 4 T cell receptor beta chains share one sample of origin, sequenced in a study of cytomegalovirus exposure and HLA in healthy donors. PCR primers comprised 60 Vbeta and 13 Jbeta primers. TCRdb's table, derived via immunoSEQ multiplex PCR, lists solely in-frame clones and lacks some. The sample lists 200,000 or so clones; approximately 70% were seen once. The sample consisted of PBMCs. These receptors all stem from a man aged 40-49 years in good health and CMV-seropositive.

The V call is TRBV29-1, the J call TRBJ1-2, with D unresolved. The germline V gene encodes CDR1 SQVTM and CDR2 ANQGSEA. The ends were cut back, 6 bases at V and 1 base at J, with 6 bases in the middle. The length of the CDR3 is 11 residues. CDR3 DNA sequence: TGCAGCGTCACAGATAACTATGGCTACACCTTC. Residues: CSVTDNYGYTF.

The V gene is TRBV4-1, the J gene TRBJ2-5, with D possibly matching TRBD1 (6 bases). Per the germline V gene, CDR1 is MGHRA and CDR2 is YSYEKL. Trimming cost V 4 bases and J 5 bases, with 17 bases left between them. This CDR3 contains 15 residues. The CDR3 sequence: CASSRPDLTGETQYF. The CDR3 nucleotides read TGCGCCAGCAGCCGGCCCGATCTTACAGGGGAGACCCAGTACTTC.

The chain carries TRBV2 and TRBJ2-5, with D possibly being TRBD1 (5 bases). The J call may be faulty, since TRBJ2-7 better matches the DNA end. The CDR3 is 12 residues long. Germline V CDR1 and CDR2: SNHLY, FYNNEI. CDR3 in DNA: TGTGCCAGCACAGGGATTCAAAACGAGCAGTACTTC. This translates into CASTGIQNEQYF.

Note on this clone: An end of the junction does not agree with germline; a read error may underlie this. The chain uses TRBV27 and TRBJ2-1; 15 bases match TRBD2. The germline gives CDR1 MNHEY, CDR2 SMNVEV (reference sequence). The CDR3 extends over 15 amino acids. The CDR3: CVSSSGTSGGYGQFF. The CDR3 region has the DNA TGTGTCAGCAGTTCCGGGACTAGCGGGGGGTACGGGCAGTTCTTC.